One and the same sample provided the 13 T cell receptor beta chains below, sequenced in a study of blood T cell repertoires in COVID-19. Produced via immunoSEQ multiplex PCR; TCRdb's table is partial and in-frame only. The sample carries 150,000 to 200,000 clones, over 75% recorded once. Input material: peripheral blood. The receptors here all came from a man in his sixties with active or convalescent COVID-19.

This chain joins TRBV10-3 and TRBJ1-2; 8 bases are shared with TRBD1. CDR3 size: 15 residues. After removal of 0 bases from V and 6 bases from J, the junction contained 6 bases not matched to a gene. Germline V gene data show CDR1 as ENHRY and CDR2 as SYGVKD. The DNA for the CDR3 is TGTGCCATCAGTGAGTCATCGAGACAGGGGAATGGCTACACCTTC. Protein sequence: CAISESSRQGNGYTF.

This clone came up once. The chain has TRBV6-1 and TRBJ1-4; D is unclear. Trimming pared 1 base from V and 0 bases from J, leaving 12 bases between. Germline CDR1 and CDR2: MNHNS and SASEGT. CDR3 length equals 17 residues. In DNA, the CDR3 is TGTGCCAGCAGTGAAGGTTGGCGAACAGCAACTAATGAAAAACTGTTTTTT. Translated: CASSEGWRTATNEKLFF.

This rearrangement joins TRBV9 to TRBJ1-1; a weak D match, TRBD1 (5 bases). This CDR3 has 15 amino acids. CDR1 and CDR2 (germline): SGDLS, YYNGEE. V lost 4 bases and J 3 bases, leaving 16 bases between the germline ends. The CDR3 loop is CASSPHLDRDTEAFF. As DNA, the CDR3 is TGTGCCAGCAGCCCGCACCTCGACAGAGACACTGAAGCTTTCTTT.

The chain links TRBV28 to TRBJ1-5; TRBD1 matches 11 bases. The CDR3 length is 18 residues. V shed 0 bases, J shed 0 bases, and the junction held 4 bases outside the gene matches. Germline CDR1 is MDHEN and CDR2 is SYDVKM. In nucleotides, the CDR3 is TGTGCCAGCAGTTTATGGGGGACAGGGGGTAATAGCAATCAGCCCCAGCATTTT. It codes for CASSLWGTGGNSNQPQHF.

The chain's CDR3 is CASRYQGGSNNEQFF. For the CDR3, the DNA is TGTGCCAGCAGATACCAGGGGGGATCGAACAATGAGCAGTTCTTC. V gene TRBV28 combines with J gene TRBJ2-1, with TRBD1 as a possible D gene (7 bases). V dropped 6 bases and J dropped 5 bases, with 17 bases sitting between them. This CDR3 is 15 amino acids long. The V gene's germline CDR1 is MDHEN and CDR2 SYDVKM.

The V call is TRBV29-1, the J call TRBJ2-7; 11 bases match TRBD1. The CDR3 consists of 14 residues. J lost 5 bases, V lost 4 bases, and 7 bases had no gene match. Germline-derived CDR1 and CDR2 are SQVTM and ANQGSEA. CDR3 coding DNA: TGCAGCGTTGTTAGGACAGGGGGCTATAACGAGCAGTACTTC. Translated: CSVVRTGGYNEQYF.

This clone was seen only a few times. V and J are TRBV7-9 and TRBJ2-2; TRBD2 might be the D (6 bases). V was cut by 4 bases and J by 1 base, with 7 bases left in between. The CDR3 has 14 residues. The germline CDR1 and CDR2 sequences are SEHNR and FQNEAQ (reference sequence). The CDR3 here is CASSYSGNTGELFF. CDR3 nucleotide sequence: TGTGCCAGCAGCTATAGCGGGAACACCGGGGAGCTGTTTTTT.

This chain joins TRBV19 and TRBJ2-5; 8 nucleotides agree with TRBD2. CDR3 length: 16 residues. Germline loops: CDR1 LNHDA, CDR2 SQIVND (reference sequence). Trimming took 3 bases from V and 4 from J; bases not matched to a gene: 10. DNA for the CDR3: TGTGCCAGTAGTATCGGCGGGAGGACGGTGTTAGAGACCCAGTACTTC. Its translation is CASSIGGRTVLETQYF.

The chain couples TRBV5-4 to TRBJ1-5; possibly TRBD1 for D (5 bases). Germline V gene lookup returns CDR1 SGHNT and CDR2 YYREEE (reference sequence). This CDR3 contains 15 residues. Trimming removed 4 bases from V and 0 bases from J, with 11 bases in between. The CDR3 here is CASSVGGNSNQPQHF. The CDR3 DNA reads TGTGCCAGCAGCGTCGGGGGGAATAGCAATCAGCCCCAGCATTTT. The full variable domain, in which reference TRBV5-4 and TRBJ1-5 provide the parts outside the CDR3, is ETGVTQSPTHLIKTRGQQVTLRCSSQSGHNTVSWYQQALGQGPQFIFQYYREEENGRGNFPPRFSGLQFPNYSSELNVNALELDDSALYLCASSVGGNSNQPQHFGDGTRLSIL.

The chain carries TRBV7-2 and TRBJ2-3; D may be TRBD2 (6 bases). The CDR3 length is 18 residues. Germline CDR1 is SGHTA and CDR2 is FQGNSA. The V end lost 2 bases, the J end lost 3 bases, and 21 bases lay between the germline ends. The CDR3 is CASSLREVWLGRTDTQYF. In nucleotides, the CDR3 is TGTGCCAGCAGCTTAAGGGAGGTGTGGCTAGGACGGACAGATACGCAGTATTTT.

The CDR3 DNA sequence: TGTGCCAGCACCCCGGTCGCTGTCTTCCCCGGGGAGCTGTTTTTT. This codes for CASTPVAVFPGELFF. The genes are TRBV27 and TRBJ2-2; no clear D gene. CDR1 and CDR2 from the germline V gene are MNHEY and SMNVEV (reference sequence). Trimming stripped 7 bases from V and 6 bases from J, with 18 bases between. CDR3 length: 15 residues.

The J gene is TRBJ2-5, the V gene TRBV28; 11 bases match TRBD1. With 6 bases clipped from V and 1 base from J, the junction kept 4 bases outside the gene matches. Germline CDR1 reads MDHEN; CDR2 reads SYDVKM. The CDR3 runs 15 residues. CDR3 amino acids: CASSGQGASQETQYF. The DNA for the CDR3 is TGTGCCAGCAGCGGACAGGGGGCTAGCCAAGAGACCCAGTACTTC.

The CDR3 DNA reads TGTGCCAGCTCTCACGGACAGGGCCAGGAAAAACTGTTTTTT. It codes for CASSHGQGQEKLFF. The chain recombines TRBV18 with TRBJ1-4; TRBD1 matches 8 bases. V lost 6 bases to trimming and J lost 8 bases; unmatched junction nucleotides: 8. Looked up from germline, CDR1 is KGHSH and CDR2 is LQKENI. This CDR3 comprises 14 residues.